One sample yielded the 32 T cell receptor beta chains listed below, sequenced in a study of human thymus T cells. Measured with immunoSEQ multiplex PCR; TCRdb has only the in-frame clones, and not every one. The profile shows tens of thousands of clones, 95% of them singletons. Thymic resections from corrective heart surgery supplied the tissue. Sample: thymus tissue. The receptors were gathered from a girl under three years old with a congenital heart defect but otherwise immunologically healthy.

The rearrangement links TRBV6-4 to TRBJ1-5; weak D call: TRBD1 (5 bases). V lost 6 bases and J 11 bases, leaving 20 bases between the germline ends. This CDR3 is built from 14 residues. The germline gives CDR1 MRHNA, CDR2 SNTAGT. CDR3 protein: CASSVRPRALAQHF. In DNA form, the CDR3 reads TGTGCCAGCAGCGTTCGACCCAGGGCTCTGGCCCAGCATTTT.

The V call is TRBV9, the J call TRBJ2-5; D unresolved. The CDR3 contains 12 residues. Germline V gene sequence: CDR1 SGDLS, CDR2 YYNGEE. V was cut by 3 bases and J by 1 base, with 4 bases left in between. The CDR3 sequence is CASSAGQETQYF. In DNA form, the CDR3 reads TGTGCCAGCAGCGCGGGCCAAGAGACCCAGTACTTC.

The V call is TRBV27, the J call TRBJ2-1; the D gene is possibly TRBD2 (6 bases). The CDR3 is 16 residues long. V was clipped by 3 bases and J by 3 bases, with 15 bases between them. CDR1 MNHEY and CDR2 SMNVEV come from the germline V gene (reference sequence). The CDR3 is CASSLGYARDYNEQFF. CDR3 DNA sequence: TGTGCCAGCAGTTTGGGTTATGCGCGGGACTACAATGAGCAGTTCTTC.

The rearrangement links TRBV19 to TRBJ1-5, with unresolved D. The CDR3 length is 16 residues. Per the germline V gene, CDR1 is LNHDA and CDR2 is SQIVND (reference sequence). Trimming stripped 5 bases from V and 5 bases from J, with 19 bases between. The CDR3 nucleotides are TGTGCCAGTAGTCCTAGAAGCCGGGCGAGAGATCAGCCCCAGCATTTT. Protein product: CASSPRSRARDQPQHF.

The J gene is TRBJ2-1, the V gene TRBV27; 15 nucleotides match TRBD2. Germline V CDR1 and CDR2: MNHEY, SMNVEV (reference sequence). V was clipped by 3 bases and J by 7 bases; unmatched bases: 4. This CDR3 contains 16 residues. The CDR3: CASSFSGLAGGNEQFF. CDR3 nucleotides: TGTGCCAGCAGTTTCAGTGGACTAGCGGGAGGGAATGAGCAGTTCTTC.

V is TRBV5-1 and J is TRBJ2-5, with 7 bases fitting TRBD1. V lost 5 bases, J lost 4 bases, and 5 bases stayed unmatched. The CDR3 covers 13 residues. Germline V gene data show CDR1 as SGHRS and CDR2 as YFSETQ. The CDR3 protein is CASRDRVRETQYF. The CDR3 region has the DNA TGCGCCAGCAGAGACAGGGTTCGAGAGACCCAGTACTTC.

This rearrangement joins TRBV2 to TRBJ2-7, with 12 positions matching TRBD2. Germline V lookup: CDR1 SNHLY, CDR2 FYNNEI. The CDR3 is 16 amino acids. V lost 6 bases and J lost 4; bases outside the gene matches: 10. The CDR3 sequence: CASRILAGGLHYEQYF. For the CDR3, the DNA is TGTGCCAGCAGAATTCTAGCGGGAGGGCTCCATTACGAGCAGTACTTC.

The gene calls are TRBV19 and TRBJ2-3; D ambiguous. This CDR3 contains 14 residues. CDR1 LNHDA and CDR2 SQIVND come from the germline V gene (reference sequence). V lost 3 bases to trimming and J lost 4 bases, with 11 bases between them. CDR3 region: CASSICNGADTQYF. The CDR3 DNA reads TGTGCCAGTAGTATCTGCAATGGGGCAGATACGCAGTATTTT.

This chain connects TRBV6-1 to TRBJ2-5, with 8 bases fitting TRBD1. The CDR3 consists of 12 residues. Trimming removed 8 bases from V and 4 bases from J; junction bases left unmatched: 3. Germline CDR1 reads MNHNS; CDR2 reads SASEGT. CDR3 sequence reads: CASGDRRETQYF. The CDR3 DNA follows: TGTGCCAGCGGGGACAGGAGAGAGACCCAGTACTTC.

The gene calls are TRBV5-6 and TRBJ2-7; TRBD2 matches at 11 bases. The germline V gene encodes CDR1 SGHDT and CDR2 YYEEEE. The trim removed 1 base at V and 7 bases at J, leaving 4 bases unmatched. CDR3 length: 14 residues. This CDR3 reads CASSLMGTSGEQYF. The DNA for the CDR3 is TGTGCCAGCAGCTTGATGGGGACTAGCGGAGAGCAGTACTTC.

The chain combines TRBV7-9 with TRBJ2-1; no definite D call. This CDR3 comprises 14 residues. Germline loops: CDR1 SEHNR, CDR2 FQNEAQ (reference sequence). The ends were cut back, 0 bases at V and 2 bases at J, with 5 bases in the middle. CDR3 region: CASSLAATYNEQFF. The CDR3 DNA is TGTGCCAGCAGCTTAGCGGCGACCTACAATGAGCAGTTCTTC.

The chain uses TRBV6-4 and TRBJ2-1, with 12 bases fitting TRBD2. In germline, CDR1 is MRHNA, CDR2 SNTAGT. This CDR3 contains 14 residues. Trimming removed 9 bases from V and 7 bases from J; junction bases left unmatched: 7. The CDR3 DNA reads TGTGCCAGGGTAACTAGCGGGAGGAATAATGAGCAGTTCTTC. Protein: CARVTSGRNNEQFF.

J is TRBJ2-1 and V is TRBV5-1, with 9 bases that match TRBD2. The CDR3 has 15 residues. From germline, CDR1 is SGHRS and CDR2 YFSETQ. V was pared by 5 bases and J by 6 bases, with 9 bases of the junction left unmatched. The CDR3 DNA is TGCGCCAGCAGGCAGACTAGCGGAGGCTCCAATGAGCAGTTCTTC. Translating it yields CASRQTSGGSNEQFF. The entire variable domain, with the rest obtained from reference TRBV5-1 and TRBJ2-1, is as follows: KAGVTQTPRYLIKTRGQQVTLSCSPISGHRSVSWYQQTPGQGLQFLFEYFSETQRNKGNFPGRFSGRQFSNSRSEMNVSTLELGDSALYLCASRQTSGGSNEQFFGPGTRLTVL.

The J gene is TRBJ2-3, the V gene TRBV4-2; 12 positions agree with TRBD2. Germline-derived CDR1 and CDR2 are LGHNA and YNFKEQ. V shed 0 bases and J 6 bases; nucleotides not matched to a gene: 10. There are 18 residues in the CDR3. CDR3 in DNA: TGTGCCAGCAGCCAAGATCCCGGACTAGCGGGACTCACGGATACGCAGTATTTT. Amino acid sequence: CASSQDPGLAGLTDTQYF.

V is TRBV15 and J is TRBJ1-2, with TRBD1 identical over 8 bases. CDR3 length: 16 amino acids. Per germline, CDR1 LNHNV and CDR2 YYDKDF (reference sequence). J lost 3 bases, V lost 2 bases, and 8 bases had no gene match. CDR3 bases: TGTGCCACCAGCAGATCCGGACAGGGTGAAGACTATGGCTACACCTTC. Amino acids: CATSRSGQGEDYGYTF.

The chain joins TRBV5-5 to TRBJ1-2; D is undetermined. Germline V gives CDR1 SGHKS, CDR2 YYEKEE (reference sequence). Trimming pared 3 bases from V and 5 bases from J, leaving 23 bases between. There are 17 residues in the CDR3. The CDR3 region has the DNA TGTGCCAGCAGCTCTGACCTCAAACATGTAGGGTATTATGGCTACACCTTC. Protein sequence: CASSSDLKHVGYYGYTF.

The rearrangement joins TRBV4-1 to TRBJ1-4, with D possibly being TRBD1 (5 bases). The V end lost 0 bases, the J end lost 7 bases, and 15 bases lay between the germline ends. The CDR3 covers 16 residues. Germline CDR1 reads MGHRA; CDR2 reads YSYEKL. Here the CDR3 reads CASSQERATGCEKLFF. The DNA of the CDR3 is TGCGCCAGCAGCCAAGAACGGGCCACAGGATGTGAAAAACTGTTTTTT.

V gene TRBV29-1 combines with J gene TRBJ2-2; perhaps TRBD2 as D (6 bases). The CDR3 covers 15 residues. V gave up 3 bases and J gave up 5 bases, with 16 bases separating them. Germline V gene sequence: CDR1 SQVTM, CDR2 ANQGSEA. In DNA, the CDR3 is TGCAGCGTTGAGGGAGGCGGGAAACTAACCGGGGAGCTGTTTTTT. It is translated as CSVEGGGKLTGELFF.

The CDR3 DNA follows: TGTGCCATCAGTGAGATCCGGGTTGAGGACATCTACTACGAGCAGTACTTC. Amino acid sequence: CAISEIRVEDIYYEQYF. This rearrangement joins TRBV10-3 to TRBJ2-7, with D perhaps matching TRBD1 (5 bases). CDR1 ENHRY and CDR2 SYGVKD come from the germline V gene. The length of the CDR3 is 17 residues. The V end lost 2 bases, the J end lost 3 bases, and 20 bases lay between the germline ends.

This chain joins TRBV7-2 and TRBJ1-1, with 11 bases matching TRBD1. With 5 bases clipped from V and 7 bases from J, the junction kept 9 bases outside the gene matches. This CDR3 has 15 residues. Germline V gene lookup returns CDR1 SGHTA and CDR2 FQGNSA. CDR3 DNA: TGTGCCAGCAGCCCGGACAGGGGGCGGCCACGTGAAGCTTTCTTT. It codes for CASSPDRGRPREAFF.

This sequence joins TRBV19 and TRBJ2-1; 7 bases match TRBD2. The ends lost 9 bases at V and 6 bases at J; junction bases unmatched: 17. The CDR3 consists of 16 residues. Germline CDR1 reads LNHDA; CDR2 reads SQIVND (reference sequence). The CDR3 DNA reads TGTGCCAGGTTTGTAGTGGGTCTAGCGGTGTCCAATGAGCAGTTCTTC. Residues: CARFVVGLAVSNEQFF.

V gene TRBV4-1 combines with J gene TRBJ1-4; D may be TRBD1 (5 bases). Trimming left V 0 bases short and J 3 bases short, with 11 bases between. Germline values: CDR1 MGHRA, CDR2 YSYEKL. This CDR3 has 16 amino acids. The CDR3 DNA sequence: TGCGCCAGCAGCCAAGAGGGGCCGGAGTCTAATGAAAAACTGTTTTTT. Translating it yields CASSQEGPESNEKLFF.

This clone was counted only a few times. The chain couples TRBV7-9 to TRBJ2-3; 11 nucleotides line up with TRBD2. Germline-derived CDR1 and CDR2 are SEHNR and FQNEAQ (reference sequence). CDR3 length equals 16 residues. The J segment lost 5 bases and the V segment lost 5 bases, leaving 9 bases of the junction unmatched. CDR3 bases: TGTGCCAGCAGCAAAGATACTAGCGGGAGAAGAGATACGCAGTATTTT. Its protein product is CASSKDTSGRRDTQYF.

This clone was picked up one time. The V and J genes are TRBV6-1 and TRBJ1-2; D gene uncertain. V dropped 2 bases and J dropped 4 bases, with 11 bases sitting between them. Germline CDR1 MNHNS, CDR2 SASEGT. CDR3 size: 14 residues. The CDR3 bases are TGTGCCAGCAGTGAATACGGGGTAGTCTATGGCTACACCTTC. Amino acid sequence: CASSEYGVVYGYTF.

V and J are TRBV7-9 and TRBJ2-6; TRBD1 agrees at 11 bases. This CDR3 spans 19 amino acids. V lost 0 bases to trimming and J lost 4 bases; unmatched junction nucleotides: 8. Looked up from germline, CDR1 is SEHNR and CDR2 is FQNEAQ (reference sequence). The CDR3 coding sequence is TGTGCCAGCAGCTTAGCGGACAGGGGGCGCCCGGAAGGGGCCAACGTCCTGACTTTC. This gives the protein CASSLADRGRPEGANVLTF.

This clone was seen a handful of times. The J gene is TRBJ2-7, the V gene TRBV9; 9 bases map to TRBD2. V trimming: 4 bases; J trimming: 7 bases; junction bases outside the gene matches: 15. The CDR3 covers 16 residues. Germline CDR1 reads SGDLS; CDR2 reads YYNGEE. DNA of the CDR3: TGTGCCAGCAGCCCTTTGGAGAGCGGGAGGCCTCGGGAGCAGTACTTC. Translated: CASSPLESGRPREQYF.

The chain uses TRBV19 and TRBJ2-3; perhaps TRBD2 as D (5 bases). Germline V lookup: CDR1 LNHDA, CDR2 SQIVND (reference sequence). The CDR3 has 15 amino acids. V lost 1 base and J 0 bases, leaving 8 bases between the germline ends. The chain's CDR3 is CASSIADYSTDTQYF. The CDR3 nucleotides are TGTGCCAGTAGTATAGCCGACTATAGCACAGATACGCAGTATTTT. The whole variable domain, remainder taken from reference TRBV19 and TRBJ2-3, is DGGITQSPKYLFRKEGQNVTLSCEQNLNHDAMYWYRQDPGQGLRLIYYSQIVNDFQKGDIAEGYSVSREKKESFPLTVTSAQKNPTAFYLCASSIADYSTDTQYFGPGTRLTVL.

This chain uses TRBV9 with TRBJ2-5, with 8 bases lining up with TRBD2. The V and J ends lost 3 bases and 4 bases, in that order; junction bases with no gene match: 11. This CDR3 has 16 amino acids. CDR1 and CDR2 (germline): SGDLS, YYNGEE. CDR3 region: CASSGSGSLNGETQYF. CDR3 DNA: TGTGCCAGCAGCGGCAGCGGGAGTCTAAACGGAGAGACCCAGTACTTC.

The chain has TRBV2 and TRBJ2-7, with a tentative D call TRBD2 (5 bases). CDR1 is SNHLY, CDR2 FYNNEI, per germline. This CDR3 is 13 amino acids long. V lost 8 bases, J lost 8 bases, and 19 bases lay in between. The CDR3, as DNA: TGTGCCAGCTTGTATGACGGAGAGGGCAAGCAGTACTTC. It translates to CASLYDGEGKQYF.

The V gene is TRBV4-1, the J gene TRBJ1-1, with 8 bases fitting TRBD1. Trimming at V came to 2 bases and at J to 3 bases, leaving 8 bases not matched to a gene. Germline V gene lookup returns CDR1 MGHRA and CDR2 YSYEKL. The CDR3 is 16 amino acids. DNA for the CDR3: TGCGCCAGCAGCCAACGACAGGGGAGAAGGGACACTGAAGCTTTCTTT. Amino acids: CASSQRQGRRDTEAFF.

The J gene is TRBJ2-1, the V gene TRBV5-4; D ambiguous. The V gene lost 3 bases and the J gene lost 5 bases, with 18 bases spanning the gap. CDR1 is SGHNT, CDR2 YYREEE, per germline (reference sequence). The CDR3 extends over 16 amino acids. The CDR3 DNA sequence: TGTGCCAGCAGCTACTCCAGACTCCTCCCAGACAATGAGCAGTTCTTC. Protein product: CASSYSRLLPDNEQFF. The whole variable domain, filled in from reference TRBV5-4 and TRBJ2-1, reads ETGVTQSPTHLIKTRGQQVTLRCSSQSGHNTVSWYQQALGQGPQFIFQYYREEENGRGNFPPRFSGLQFPNYSSELNVNALELDDSALYLCASSYSRLLPDNEQFFGPGTRLTVL.

CDR3 protein: CASSLLGLAGEQYF. The CDR3 coding sequence is TGTGCCAGCAGCTTATTGGGGCTAGCGGGAGAGCAGTACTTC. The chain employs TRBV11-2 and TRBJ2-7; 9 nucleotides agree with TRBD2. From germline, CDR1 is SGHAT and CDR2 FQNNGV. The CDR3 extends over 14 amino acids. V lost 2 bases and J lost 7; bases outside the gene matches: 6.